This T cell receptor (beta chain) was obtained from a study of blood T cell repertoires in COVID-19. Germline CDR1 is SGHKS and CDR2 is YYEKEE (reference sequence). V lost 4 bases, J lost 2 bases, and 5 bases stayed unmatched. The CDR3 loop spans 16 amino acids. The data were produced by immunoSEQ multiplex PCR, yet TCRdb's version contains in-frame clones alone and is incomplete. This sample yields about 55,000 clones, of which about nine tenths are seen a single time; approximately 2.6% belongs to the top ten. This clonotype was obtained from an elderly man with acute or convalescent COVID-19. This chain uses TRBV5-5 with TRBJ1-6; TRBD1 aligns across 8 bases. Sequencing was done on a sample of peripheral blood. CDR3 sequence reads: CASSPRTGTYNSPLHF. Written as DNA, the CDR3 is TGTGCCAGCAGCCCAAGGACAGGGACCTATAATTCACCCCTCCACTTT.